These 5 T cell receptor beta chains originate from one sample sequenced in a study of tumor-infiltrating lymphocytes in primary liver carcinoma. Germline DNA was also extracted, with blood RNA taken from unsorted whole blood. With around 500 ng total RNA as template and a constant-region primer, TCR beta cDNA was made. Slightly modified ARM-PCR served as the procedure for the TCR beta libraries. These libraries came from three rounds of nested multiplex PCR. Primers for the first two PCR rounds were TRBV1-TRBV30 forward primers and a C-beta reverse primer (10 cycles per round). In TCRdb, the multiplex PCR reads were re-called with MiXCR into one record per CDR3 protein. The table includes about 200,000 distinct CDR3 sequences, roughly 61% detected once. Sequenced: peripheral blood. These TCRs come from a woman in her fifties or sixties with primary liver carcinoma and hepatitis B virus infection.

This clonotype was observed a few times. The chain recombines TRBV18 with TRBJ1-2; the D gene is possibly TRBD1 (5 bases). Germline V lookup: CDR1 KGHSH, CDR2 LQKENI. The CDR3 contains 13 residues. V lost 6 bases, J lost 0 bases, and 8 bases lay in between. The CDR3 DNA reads TGTGCCAGCTCTTCGACAGCTAACTATGGCTACACCTTC. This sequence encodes CASSSTANYGYTF. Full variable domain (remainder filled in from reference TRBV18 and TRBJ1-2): NAGVMQNPRHLVRRRGQEARLRCSPMKGHSHVYWYRQLPEEGLKFMVYLQKENIIDESGMPKERFSAEFPKEGPSILRIQQVVRGDSAAYFCASSSTANYGYTFGSGTRLTVV.

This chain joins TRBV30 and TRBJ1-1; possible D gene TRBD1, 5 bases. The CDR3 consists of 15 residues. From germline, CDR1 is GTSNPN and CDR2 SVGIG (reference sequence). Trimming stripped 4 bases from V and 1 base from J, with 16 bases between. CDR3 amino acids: CAWINPGLRNTEAFF. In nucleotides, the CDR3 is TGTGCCTGGATCAACCCAGGGCTCCGGAACACTGAAGCTTTCTTT. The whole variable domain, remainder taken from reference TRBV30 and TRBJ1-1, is SQTIHQWPATLVQPVGSPLSLECTVEGTSNPNLYWYRQAAGRGLQLLFYSVGIGQISSEVPQNLSASRPQDRQFILSSKKLLLSDSGFYLCAWINPGLRNTEAFFGQGTRLTVV.

For the CDR3, the DNA is TGTGCCAGCAGCTTGCCGGGACAGGGGGCCGGGGAGCTGTTTTTT. Its protein product is CASSLPGQGAGELFF. The chain links TRBV5-6 to TRBJ2-2, with 11 bases lining up with TRBD1. V shed 1 base and J 6 bases; nucleotides not matched to a gene: 2. The CDR3 has 15 residues. Looked up from germline, CDR1 is SGHDT and CDR2 is YYEEEE.

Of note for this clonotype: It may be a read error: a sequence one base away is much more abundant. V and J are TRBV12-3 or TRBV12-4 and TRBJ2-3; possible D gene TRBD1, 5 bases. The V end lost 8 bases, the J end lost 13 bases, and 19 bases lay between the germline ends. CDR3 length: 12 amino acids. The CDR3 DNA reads TGTGCCAGCGCTTCTACCCTAGGGGATGAGTATTTT. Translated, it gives CASASTLGDEYF.

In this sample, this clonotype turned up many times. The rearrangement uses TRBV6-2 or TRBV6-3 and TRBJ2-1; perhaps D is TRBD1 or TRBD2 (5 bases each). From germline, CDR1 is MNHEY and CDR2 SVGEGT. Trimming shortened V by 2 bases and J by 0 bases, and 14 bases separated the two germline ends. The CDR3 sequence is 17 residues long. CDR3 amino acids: CASSYRGTKSSYNEQFF. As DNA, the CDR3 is TGTGCCAGCAGTTACCGAGGGACGAAGAGCTCCTACAATGAGCAGTTCTTC.